The 24 T cell receptor beta chains reported below all come from one sample, sequenced in a study of molecular identifiers for immune sequencing clone quantification. TCRdb reanalysed the PCR reads using MiXCR and keeps one entry per CDR3 protein. This sample has some 88,000 distinct CDR3 sequences, with roughly a fifth found just once. Material for sequencing was naive CD8+ T cells from blood, with Jurkat cell RNA spiked in. The sample's subset: FACS-sorted CD8+CD4-CCR7+CD45RA+ naive T cells. These receptors were taken from a human donor in good health. Some libraries in this study had Jurkat cell RNA spiked in.

The rearrangement uses TRBV14 and TRBJ2-7; 7 bases line up with TRBD2. CDR1 and CDR2 from the germline V gene are SGHDN and FVKESK. With 3 bases clipped from V and 6 bases from J, the junction kept 8 bases outside the gene matches. The CDR3 consists of 14 residues. CDR3 residues: CASSQLRGLVEQYF. The CDR3, as DNA: TGTGCCAGCAGCCAGTTAAGAGGACTAGTCGAGCAGTACTTC.

This clonotype was detected only a few times. The chain couples TRBV7-9 to TRBJ2-1; D may match TRBD1 or TRBD2 (6 bases each). The length of the CDR3 is 15 residues. The V and J ends lost 1 base and 4 bases respectively, with 11 bases between them. Germline CDR1 SEHNR, CDR2 FQNEAQ (reference sequence). Here the CDR3 reads CASSLVQGRYNEQFF. For the CDR3, the DNA is TGTGCCAGCAGCTTAGTGCAGGGGAGGTACAATGAGCAGTTCTTC. The entire variable domain, with the rest obtained from reference TRBV7-9 and TRBJ2-1, is as follows: DTGVSQNPRHKITKRGQNVTFRCDPISEHNRLYWYRQTLGQGPEFLTYFQNEAQLEKSRLLSDRFSAERPKGSFSTLEIQRTEQGDSAMYLCASSLVQGRYNEQFFGPGTRLTVL.

The CDR3 spells CASSVGSGRDEKLFF. The CDR3 nucleotides are TGTGCCAGCAGCGTAGGCTCTGGCCGGGATGAAAAACTGTTTTTT. The rearrangement links TRBV9 to TRBJ1-4; unclear D gene. CDR3 size: 15 residues. Trimming took 0 bases from V and 6 from J, leaving 12 bases between them. In germline, CDR1 is SGDLS, CDR2 YYNGEE. The complete variable domain, with remaining parts taken from reference TRBV9 and TRBJ1-4, reads DSGVTQTPKHLITATGQRVTLRCSPRSGDLSVYWYQQSLDQGLQFLIQYYNGEERAKGNILERFSAQQFPDLHSELNLSSLELGDSALYFCASSVGSGRDEKLFFGSGTQLSVL.

The chain joins TRBV27 to TRBJ2-2; 10 bases are shared with TRBD2. The CDR3 runs 18 residues. The germline V gene encodes CDR1 MNHEY and CDR2 SMNVEV (reference sequence). V dropped 7 bases and J dropped 1; count of bases not matched to a gene: 12. In DNA, the CDR3 is TGTGCCAGCACAGAAATGGGAGTAGCGGGGGGGAACACCGGGGAGCTGTTTTTT. This translates into CASTEMGVAGGNTGELFF.

This clonotype was seen many times. V is TRBV28 and J is TRBJ2-3; the match to TRBD2 covers 10 bases. CDR3 length equals 17 residues. Unmatched junction bases numbered 12, after V lost 7 bases and J lost 2 bases. From germline, CDR1 is MDHEN and CDR2 SYDVKM. CDR3 sequence reads: CASTLGGSGGTTDTQYF. CDR3 nucleotides: TGTGCCAGCACCCTCGGGGGTAGCGGGGGGACCACAGATACGCAGTATTTT.

V and J are TRBV7-6 and TRBJ2-3; the match to TRBD1 covers 11 bases. CDR3 length: 16 residues. Trimming at V came to 5 bases and at J to 7 bases, leaving 11 bases not matched to a gene. Per the germline V gene, CDR1 is SGHVS and CDR2 is FNYEAQ. The CDR3 sequence is CASSGDRDRGTNTQYF. CDR3 coding DNA: TGTGCCAGCAGCGGTGATCGGGACAGGGGGACGAATACGCAGTATTTT.

This clonotype has ten or more counts. V is TRBV20-1 and J is TRBJ2-7; D not certain. V dropped 0 bases and J dropped 4 bases, with 7 bases sitting between them. The CDR3 covers 12 residues. CDR1 is DFQATT and CDR2 is SNEGSKA in the germline V gene (reference sequence). CDR3 region: CSARDQGYEQYF. The CDR3 DNA reads TGCAGTGCTAGAGATCAAGGTTACGAGCAGTACTTC.

The chain uses TRBV7-9 and TRBJ2-1; 9 bases agree with TRBD2. Looked up from germline, CDR1 is SEHNR and CDR2 is FQNEAQ (reference sequence). The CDR3 is 15 residues long. The V and J ends lost 2 bases and 6 bases, in that order; junction bases with no gene match: 5. The CDR3: CASSLILAGTNEQFF. The DNA of the CDR3 is TGTGCCAGCAGCTTAATACTAGCGGGTACCAATGAGCAGTTCTTC.

This clonotype was counted ten times or more. V and J are TRBV29-1 and TRBJ2-7; 11 bases agree with TRBD2. The V gene's germline CDR1 is SQVTM and CDR2 ANQGSEA. J was trimmed by 4 bases and V by 1 base; bases with no gene match: 6. The CDR3 has 15 amino acids. CDR3 residues: CSVEATSGREYEQYF. For the CDR3, the DNA is TGCAGCGTTGAAGCCACTAGCGGGAGAGAATACGAGCAGTACTTC.

This clonotype was recorded many times. The chain links TRBV20-1 to TRBJ1-4; no reliable D call. The CDR3 extends over 13 amino acids. V lost 3 bases to trimming and J lost 7 bases, with 12 bases between them. Looked up from germline, CDR1 is DFQATT and CDR2 is SNEGSKA (reference sequence). CDR3 amino acids: CSASEGRGEKLFF. The CDR3 bases are TGCAGTGCTAGTGAGGGCCGAGGTGAAAAACTGTTTTTT.

At least ten counts were recorded for this clonotype. The V and J genes are TRBV7-2 and TRBJ2-7; 11 bases are shared with TRBD2. The CDR3 totals 16 residues. Germline V CDR1 and CDR2: SGHTA, FQGNSA. The V segment lost 6 bases and the J segment 4 bases; nucleotides outside the gene matches: 11. This CDR3 is CASSFLAGGPVYEQYF. CDR3 DNA sequence: TGTGCCAGCAGTTTTCTAGCGGGGGGCCCCGTTTACGAGCAGTACTTC.

The chain joins TRBV6-5 to TRBJ1-2; 10 positions match TRBD1. The CDR3 is 15 amino acids. The V gene's germline CDR1 is MNHEY and CDR2 SVGAGI. Trimming cost V 2 bases and J 5 bases; bases outside gene matches: 5. The chain's CDR3 is CASSYLDRGRYGYTF. The CDR3 DNA is TGTGCCAGCAGTTACCTTGACAGGGGGCGTTATGGCTACACCTTC.

This clonotype was observed at least ten times. DNA for the CDR3: TGTGCCAGTAGTCCTACAGGGGTCGGCTACGAGCAGTACTTC. Translated: CASSPTGVGYEQYF. The chain combines TRBV19 with TRBJ2-7, with TRBD1 matching 7 bases. Germline V gives CDR1 LNHDA, CDR2 SQIVND (reference sequence). V was clipped by 5 bases and J by 3 bases; unmatched bases: 7. CDR3 length equals 14 residues.

Ten or more counts support this clonotype. V gene TRBV10-3 combines with J gene TRBJ2-7; D remains unclear. The CDR3 has 12 residues. Germline CDR1 reads ENHRY; CDR2 reads SYGVKD. Trimming took off 2 bases at V and 3 bases at J, with 5 bases between the two ends. The CDR3, as DNA: TGTGCCATCAGTGAGGGCGGCTACGAGCAGTACTTC. Amino acids: CAISEGGYEQYF.

The CDR3 protein is CASSPMRLAGGHAQFF. The CDR3 bases are TGTGCCAGCAGCCCCATGAGACTAGCGGGGGGGCATGCGCAGTTCTTC. The J gene is TRBJ2-1, the V gene TRBV6-2 or TRBV6-3, with 14 bases identical to TRBD2. Looked up from germline, CDR1 is MNHEY and CDR2 is SVGEGT. The J segment lost 12 bases and the V segment lost 6 bases, leaving 13 bases of the junction unmatched. This CDR3 is built from 16 residues.

This clonotype was counted ten times or more. The rearrangement uses TRBV7-2 and TRBJ2-3, with 7 positions matching TRBD2. CDR1 is SGHTA and CDR2 is FQGNSA in the germline V gene. CDR3 length: 17 residues. Trimming took 0 bases from V and 2 from J; bases not matched to a gene: 8. For the CDR3, the DNA is TGTGCCAGCAGCTTAGCGCTGCCTAGCGGCCCCACAGATACGCAGTATTTT. Encoded protein: CASSLALPSGPTDTQYF.

As concerns this clonotype: This may be a read error: a much more frequent sequence differs by one nucleotide. The chain is built from TRBV4-3 and TRBJ2-5; D gene uncertain. This CDR3 contains 13 residues. Trimming stripped 0 bases from V and 9 bases from J, with 11 bases between. From germline, CDR1 is LGHNA and CDR2 YSLEER. The CDR3 loop reads CASSQESTSAQYF. CDR3 bases: TGCGCCAGCAGCCAAGAGTCCACTTCGGCCCAGTACTTC.

The J gene is TRBJ1-1, the V gene TRBV18, with 10 positions matching TRBD1. With 0 bases clipped from V and 0 bases from J, the junction kept 1 base outside the gene matches. The CDR3 sequence is 16 residues long. Germline V gene lookup returns CDR1 KGHSH and CDR2 LQKENI. The CDR3 DNA follows: TGTGCCAGCTCACCACCGGGACAGGGGTTGAACACTGAAGCTTTCTTT. It is translated as CASSPPGQGLNTEAFF.

CDR3 DNA: TGTGCCAGCAGCGCTCGGGACAGCCCGAACACCGGGGAGCTGTTTTTT. It encodes CASSARDSPNTGELFF. This chain connects TRBV3-1 to TRBJ2-2; 7 positions match TRBD1. Germline V CDR1 and CDR2: LGHDT, YNNKEL (reference sequence). V trimming: 5 bases; J trimming: 0 bases; junction bases outside the gene matches: 6. The CDR3 covers 16 residues.

This clonotype was seen more than once but under ten times. This chain uses TRBV7-2 with TRBJ1-4; the match to TRBD1 covers 11 bases. CDR3 length: 14 amino acids. V was clipped by 5 bases and J by 6 bases; unmatched bases: 2. Germline V gives CDR1 SGHTA, CDR2 FQGNSA. For the CDR3, the DNA is TGTGCCAGCAGCAGGACAGGGGGCTATGAAAAACTGTTTTTT. It codes for CASSRTGGYEKLFF.

About this clonotype itself: A clone one base away is much larger, so this may be a read error. The chain combines TRBV29-1 with TRBJ2-3; possible D gene TRBD1, 6 bases. The CDR3 has 15 residues. Deletions cut 5 bases from V and 2 bases from J, with 17 bases between. Germline V gene lookup returns CDR1 SQVTM and CDR2 ANQGSEA. CDR3 loop: CSVSVGGRSTDTQYF. CDR3 DNA sequence: TGCAGCGTTTCGGTAGGGGGTCGATCCACAGATACGCAGTATTTT.

This clonotype has a count of ten or more. CDR3 bases: TGTGCCAGCAGCCAACCTTCTGGCGGGAGGGCCCAAGAGACCCAGTACTTC. As protein: CASSQPSGGRAQETQYF. The rearrangement joins TRBV4-2 to TRBJ2-5; TRBD2 agrees at 9 bases. Trimming took 2 bases from V and 1 from J; bases not matched to a gene: 8. The germline V gene encodes CDR1 LGHNA and CDR2 YNFKEQ. The CDR3 runs to 17 residues.

This clonotype was picked up a small number of times. This chain uses TRBV21-1 with TRBJ2-7; TRBD1 is the table's D call, not checked against the DNA. TRBV21-1 is labeled a pseudogene. The CDR3 extends over 16 amino acids. CDR3 in DNA: TGTGCCAGCAGCAAAGCGCTAGCAGGGATTCTCTACGAGCAGTACTTC. Translation gives CASSKALAGILYEQYF.

This clonotype came up many times. The gene calls are TRBV2 and TRBJ1-5, with D perhaps TRBD1 (6 bases). Trimming cost V 5 bases and J 7 bases, with 18 bases left between them. Germline CDR1 and CDR2: SNHLY and FYNNEI. This CDR3 is built from 15 residues. CDR3 sequence reads: CASSSTGFSKQPQHF. The CDR3 DNA follows: TGTGCCAGCAGTTCGACAGGCTTCTCGAAACAGCCCCAGCATTTT.